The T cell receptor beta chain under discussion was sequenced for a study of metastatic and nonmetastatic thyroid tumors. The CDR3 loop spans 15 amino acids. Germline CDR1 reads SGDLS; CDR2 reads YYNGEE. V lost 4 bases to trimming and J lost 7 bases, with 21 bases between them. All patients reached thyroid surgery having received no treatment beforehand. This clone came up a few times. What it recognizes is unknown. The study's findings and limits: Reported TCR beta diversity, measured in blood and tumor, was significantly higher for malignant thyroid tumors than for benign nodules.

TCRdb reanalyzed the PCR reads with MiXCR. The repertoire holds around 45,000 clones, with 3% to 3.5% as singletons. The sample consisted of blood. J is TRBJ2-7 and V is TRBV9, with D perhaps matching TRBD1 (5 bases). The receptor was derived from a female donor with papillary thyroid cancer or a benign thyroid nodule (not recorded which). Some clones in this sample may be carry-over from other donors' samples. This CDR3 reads CASSPDPEGVREQYF. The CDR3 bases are TGTGCCAGCAGCCCCGATCCGGAAGGGGTGAGAGAGCAGTACTTC.